The rows below give T cell receptor beta chains drawn from one sample of a study of blood T cell repertoires in COVID-19. Libraries were prepared by immunoSEQ multiplex PCR; TCRdb keeps only in-frame clonotypes and omits some of them. The sample lists fewer than 250,000 clones, around 90% seen once, with around 3.7% in the top ten. The specimen sequenced was PBMCs or T cells enriched from blood (not recorded which). These TCRs come from a woman aged 25 to 39 who had been exposed to COVID-19. Each CDR3 is given with its conserved first and last residue. Each record gives: J gene, D gene, clone size, V gene, CDR3 protein, CDR3 DNA. D genes are given only for firm matches. For some rows the clone size is stated as once, few or many, or as a class when expanded; others skip it.

TRBJ2-7	TRBD1	.	TRBV11-2	CASSRQGASLEQYF	TGTGCCAGCAGCCGACAGGGGGCATCCCTCGAGCAGTACTTC
TRBJ2-7	.	.	TRBV20-1	CSASRGGQPDTYEQYF	TGCAGTGCTAGTAGGGGGGGACAACCCGACACCTACGAGCAGTACTTC
TRBJ1-2	.	.	TRBV12-3/TRBV12-4	CASSSVTVHGYTF	TGTGCCAGCAGTTCCGTGACAGTTCATGGCTACACCTTC
TRBJ2-2	.	.	TRBV11-2	CASSLIGSNTGELFF	TGTGCCAGCAGCTTAATCGGGTCTAATACAGGGGAGCTGTTTTTT
TRBJ1-1	.	.	TRBV29-1	CSVGLNKNTEAFF	TGCAGCGTTGGACTAAATAAGAACACTGAAGCTTTCTTT
TRBJ1-2	.	.	TRBV12-3/TRBV12-4	CASGLYGYTF	TGTGCCAGCGGACTTTATGGCTACACCTTC
TRBJ2-2	TRBD2	.	TRBV2	CASSKQRTRNVPGELFF	TGTGCCAGCAGCAAACAAAGGACTAGAAATGTTCCCGGGGAGCTGTTTTTT
TRBJ2-7	TRBD2	.	TRBV2	CASQPNGGALGLDEQYF	TGTGCCAGCCAACCGAACGGGGGGGCCCTAGGGTTGGACGAGCAGTACTTC
TRBJ1-1	TRBD1	once	TRBV7-8	CASSLPRTGNSEAFF	TGTGCCAGCAGCTTACCACGGACAGGGAACTCTGAAGCTTTCTTT
TRBJ2-1	TRBD2	once	TRBV27	CASSPAPESVEGLAYFYNEQFF	TGTGCCAGCAGTCCCGCCCCAGAGAGTGTCGAAGGACTAGCATACTTCTACAATGAGCAGTTCTTC
TRBJ1-5	TRBD1	.	TRBV6-5	CASRTGGLSNQPQHF	TGTGCCAGCAGGACAGGGGGGTTGAGCAATCAGCCCCAGCATTTT
TRBJ1-1	.	.	TRBV12-5	CASGLGRNTEAFF	TGTGCTAGTGGTTTGGGCAGGAACACTGAAGCTTTCTTT
TRBJ2-2	TRBD1	few	TRBV28	CASSINRGNTGELFF	TGTGCCAGCAGTATTAACAGGGGTAACACCGGGGAGCTGTTTTTT
TRBJ2-2	.	.	TRBV9	CASSVGFTGAVNTGELFF	TGTGCCAGCAGCGTTGGTTTTACGGGAGCGGTGAACACCGGGGAGCTGTTTTTT
TRBJ2-5	TRBD2	.	TRBV11-3	CASSLGPGLAGGTETQYF	TGTGCCAGCAGCTTAGGTCCGGGACTAGCGGGAGGGACAGAGACCCAGTACTTC
TRBJ1-3	TRBD1	.	TRBV5-1	CASSLSTGGLSGNTIYF	TGCGCCAGCAGCTTAAGTACAGGGGGGCTCTCTGGAAACACCATATATTTT
TRBJ2-7	.	.	TRBV30	CACRLAGSYEQYF	TGTGCCTGTAGGCTAGCTGGGTCCTACGAGCAGTACTTC
TRBJ2-1	TRBD2	.	TRBV5-1	CASSPELAVSYNEQFF	TGCGCCAGCAGCCCCGAACTAGCGGTCTCCTACAATGAGCAGTTCTTC
TRBJ2-3	.	.	TRBV29-1	CSVEMANTDTQYF	TGCAGCGTTGAAATGGCCAACACAGATACGCAGTATTTT
TRBJ2-3	.	.	TRBV1	CTSSQDLAGAHTDTQYF	TGCACCAGCAGCCAAGACCTAGCGGGAGCCCACACAGATACGCAGTATTTT